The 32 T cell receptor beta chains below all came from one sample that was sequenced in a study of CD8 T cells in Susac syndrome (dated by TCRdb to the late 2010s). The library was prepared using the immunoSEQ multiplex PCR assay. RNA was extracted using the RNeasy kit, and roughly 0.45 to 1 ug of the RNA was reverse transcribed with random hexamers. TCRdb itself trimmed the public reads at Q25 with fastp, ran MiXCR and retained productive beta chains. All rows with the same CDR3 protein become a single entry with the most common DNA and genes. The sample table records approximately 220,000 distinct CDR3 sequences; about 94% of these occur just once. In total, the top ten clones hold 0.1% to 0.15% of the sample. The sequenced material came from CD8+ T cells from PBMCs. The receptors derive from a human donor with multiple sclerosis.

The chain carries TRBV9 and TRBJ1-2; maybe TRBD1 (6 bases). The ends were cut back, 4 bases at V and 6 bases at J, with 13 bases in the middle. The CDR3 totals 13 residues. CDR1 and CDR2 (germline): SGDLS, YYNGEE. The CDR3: CASSINYRDGYTF. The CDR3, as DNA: TGTGCCAGCAGCATAAACTACAGGGATGGCTACACCTTC.

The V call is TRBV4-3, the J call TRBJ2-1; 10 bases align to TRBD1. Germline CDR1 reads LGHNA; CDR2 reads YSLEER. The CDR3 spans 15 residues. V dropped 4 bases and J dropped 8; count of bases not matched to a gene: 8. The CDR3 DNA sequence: TGCGCCAGCAGCCCCCAACCCGGACAGGGGGATGAGCAGTTCTTC. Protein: CASSPQPGQGDEQFF.

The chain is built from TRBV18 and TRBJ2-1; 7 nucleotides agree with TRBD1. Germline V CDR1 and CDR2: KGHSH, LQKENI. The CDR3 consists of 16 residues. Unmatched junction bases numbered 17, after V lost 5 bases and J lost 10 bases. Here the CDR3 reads CASSVFTGALPPEQFF. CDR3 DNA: TGTGCCAGCTCAGTGTTTACAGGGGCGCTCCCCCCGGAGCAGTTCTTC.

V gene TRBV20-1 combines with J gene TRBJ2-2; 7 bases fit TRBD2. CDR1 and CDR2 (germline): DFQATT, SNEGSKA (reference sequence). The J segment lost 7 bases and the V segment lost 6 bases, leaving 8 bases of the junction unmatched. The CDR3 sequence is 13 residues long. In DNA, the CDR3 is TGCAGTGCGGCCGGGACTACTATCGGGGAGCTGTTTTTT. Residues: CSAAGTTIGELFF.

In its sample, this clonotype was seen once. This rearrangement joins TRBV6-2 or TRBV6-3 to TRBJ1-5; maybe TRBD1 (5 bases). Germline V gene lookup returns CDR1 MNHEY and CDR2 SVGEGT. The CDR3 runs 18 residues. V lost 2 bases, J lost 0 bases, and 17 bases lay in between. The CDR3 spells CASSYPTDSTDSNQPQHF. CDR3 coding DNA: TGTGCCAGCAGTTACCCGACAGATAGTACGGATAGCAATCAGCCCCAGCATTTT.

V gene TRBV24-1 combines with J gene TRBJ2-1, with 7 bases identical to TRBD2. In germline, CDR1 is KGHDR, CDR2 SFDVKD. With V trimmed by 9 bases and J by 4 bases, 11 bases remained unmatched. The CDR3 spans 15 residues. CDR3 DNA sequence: TGTGCCACCCAAAGCCCTAGCGGAGGGTACAATGAGCAGTTCTTC. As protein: CATQSPSGGYNEQFF.

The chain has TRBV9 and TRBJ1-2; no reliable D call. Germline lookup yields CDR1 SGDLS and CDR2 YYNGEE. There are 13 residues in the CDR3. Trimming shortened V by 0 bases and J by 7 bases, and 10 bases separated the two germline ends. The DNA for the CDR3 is TGTGCCAGCAGCGTAGCGGGCGGAAGTGGCTACACCTTC. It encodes CASSVAGGSGYTF.

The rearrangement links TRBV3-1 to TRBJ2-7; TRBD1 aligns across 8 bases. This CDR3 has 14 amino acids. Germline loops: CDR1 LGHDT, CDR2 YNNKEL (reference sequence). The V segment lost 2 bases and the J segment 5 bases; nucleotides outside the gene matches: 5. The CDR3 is CASSQTNRGDEQYF. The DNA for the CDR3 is TGTGCCAGCAGCCAAACAAACAGGGGGGACGAGCAGTACTTC.

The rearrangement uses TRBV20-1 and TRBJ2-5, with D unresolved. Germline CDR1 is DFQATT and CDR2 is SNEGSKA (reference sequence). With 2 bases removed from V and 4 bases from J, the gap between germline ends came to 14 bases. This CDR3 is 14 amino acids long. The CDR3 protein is CSARLVGRGETQYF. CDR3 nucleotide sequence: TGCAGTGCTAGACTCGTCGGACGAGGAGAGACCCAGTACTTC.

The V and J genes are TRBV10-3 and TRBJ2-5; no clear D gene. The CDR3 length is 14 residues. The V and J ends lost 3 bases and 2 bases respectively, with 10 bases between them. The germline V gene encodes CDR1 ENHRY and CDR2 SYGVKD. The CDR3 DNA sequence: TGTGCCATCAGTGACGGACGCCAACAAGAGACCCAGTACTTC. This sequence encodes CAISDGRQQETQYF.

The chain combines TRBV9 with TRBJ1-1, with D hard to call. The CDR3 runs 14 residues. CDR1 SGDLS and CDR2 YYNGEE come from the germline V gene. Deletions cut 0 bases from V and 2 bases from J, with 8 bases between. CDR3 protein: CASSVATTNTEAFF. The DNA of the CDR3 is TGTGCCAGCAGCGTAGCTACAACTAACACTGAAGCTTTCTTT.

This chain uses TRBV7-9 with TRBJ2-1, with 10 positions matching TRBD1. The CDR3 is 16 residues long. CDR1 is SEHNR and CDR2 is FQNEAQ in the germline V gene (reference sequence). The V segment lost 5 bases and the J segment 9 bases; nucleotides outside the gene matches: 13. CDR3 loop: CASSHPRTGGAGEQFF. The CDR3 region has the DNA TGTGCCAGCAGCCACCCCCGGACAGGGGGTGCGGGTGAGCAGTTCTTC.

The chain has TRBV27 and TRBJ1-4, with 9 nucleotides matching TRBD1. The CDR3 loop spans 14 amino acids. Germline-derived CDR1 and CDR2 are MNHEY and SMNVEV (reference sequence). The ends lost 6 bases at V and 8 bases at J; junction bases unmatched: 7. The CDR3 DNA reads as TGTGCCAGCAGGGGGACAGGGTTTGAGGAAAAACTGTTTTTT. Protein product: CASRGTGFEEKLFF.

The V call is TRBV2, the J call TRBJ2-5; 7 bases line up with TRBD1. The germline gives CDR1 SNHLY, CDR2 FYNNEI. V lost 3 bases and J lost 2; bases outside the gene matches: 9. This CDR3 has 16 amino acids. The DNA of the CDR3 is TGTGCCAGCAGTGAGGACGGGACAGCGAGACAAGAGACCCAGTACTTC. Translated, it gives CASSEDGTARQETQYF.

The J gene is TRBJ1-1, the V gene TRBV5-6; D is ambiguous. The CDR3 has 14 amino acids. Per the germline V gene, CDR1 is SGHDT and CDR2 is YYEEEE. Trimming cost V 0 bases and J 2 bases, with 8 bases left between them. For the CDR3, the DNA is TGTGCCAGCAGCTTGGCCCAGGCCAACACTGAAGCTTTCTTT. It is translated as CASSLAQANTEAFF.

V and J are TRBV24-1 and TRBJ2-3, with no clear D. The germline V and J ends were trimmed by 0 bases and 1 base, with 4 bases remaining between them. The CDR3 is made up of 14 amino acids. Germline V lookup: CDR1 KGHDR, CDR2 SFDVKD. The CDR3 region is CATSDLGGTDTQYF. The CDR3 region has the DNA TGTGCCACCAGTGATTTGGGGGGCACAGATACGCAGTATTTT.

The chain's CDR3 is CASSPWGGTSGSAWDTQYF. The DNA of the CDR3 is TGTGCCAGCAGCCCCTGGGGAGGGACTAGCGGGAGTGCGTGGGATACGCAGTATTTT. The genes are TRBV7-2 and TRBJ2-3, with 14 bases that match TRBD2. The V gene end was trimmed by 5 bases and the J gene end by 6 bases; junction bases not matched to a gene: 16. Germline CDR1 is SGHTA and CDR2 is FQGNSA. The CDR3 is 19 amino acids.

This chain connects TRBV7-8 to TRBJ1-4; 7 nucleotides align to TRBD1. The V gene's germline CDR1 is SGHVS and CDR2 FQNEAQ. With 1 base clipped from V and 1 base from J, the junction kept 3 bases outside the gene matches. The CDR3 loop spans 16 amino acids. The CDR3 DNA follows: TGTGCCAGCAGCTTAGGCCGACAGGGAACTAATGAAAAACTGTTTTTT. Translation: CASSLGRQGTNEKLFF.

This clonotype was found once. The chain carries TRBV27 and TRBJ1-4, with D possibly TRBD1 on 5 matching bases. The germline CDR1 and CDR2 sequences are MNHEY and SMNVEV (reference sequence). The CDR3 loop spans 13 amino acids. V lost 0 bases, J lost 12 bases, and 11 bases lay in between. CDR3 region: CASSLSGGGELFF. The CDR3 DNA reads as TGTGCCAGCAGTTTATCGGGTGGGGGGGAACTGTTTTTT.

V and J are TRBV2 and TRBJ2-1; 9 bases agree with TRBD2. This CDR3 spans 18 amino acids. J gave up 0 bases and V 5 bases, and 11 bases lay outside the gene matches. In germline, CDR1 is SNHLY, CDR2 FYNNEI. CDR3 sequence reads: CASSSSGELPGSYNEQFF. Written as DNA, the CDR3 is TGTGCCAGCAGTTCTAGCGGGGAACTTCCGGGCTCCTACAATGAGCAGTTCTTC.

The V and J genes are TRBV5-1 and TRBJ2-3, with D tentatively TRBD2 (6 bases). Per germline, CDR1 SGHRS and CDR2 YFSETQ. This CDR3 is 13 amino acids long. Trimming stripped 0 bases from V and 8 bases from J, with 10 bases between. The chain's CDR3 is CASSLAAGGTQYF. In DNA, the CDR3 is TGCGCCAGCAGCTTGGCAGCGGGTGGTACGCAGTATTTT.

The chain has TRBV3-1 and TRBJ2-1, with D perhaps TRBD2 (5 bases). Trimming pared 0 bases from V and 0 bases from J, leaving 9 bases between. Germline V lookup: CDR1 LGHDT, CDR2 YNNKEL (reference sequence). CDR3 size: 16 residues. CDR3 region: CASSQEGDISYNEQFF. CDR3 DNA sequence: TGTGCCAGCAGCCAAGAGGGAGATATCTCCTACAATGAGCAGTTCTTC.

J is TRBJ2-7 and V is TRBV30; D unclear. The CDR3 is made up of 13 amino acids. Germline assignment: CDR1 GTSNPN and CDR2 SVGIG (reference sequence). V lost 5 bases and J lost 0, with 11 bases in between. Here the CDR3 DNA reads TGTGCCTGGCGCTCAGGTCTCTCCTACGAGCAGTACTTC. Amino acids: CAWRSGLSYEQYF.

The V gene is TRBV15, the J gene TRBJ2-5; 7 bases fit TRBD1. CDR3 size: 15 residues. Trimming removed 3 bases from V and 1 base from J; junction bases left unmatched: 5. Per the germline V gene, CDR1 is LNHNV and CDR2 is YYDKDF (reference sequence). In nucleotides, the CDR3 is TGTGCCACCAGCAGGATCTGGACAGGCCAAGAGACCCAGTACTTC. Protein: CATSRIWTGQETQYF. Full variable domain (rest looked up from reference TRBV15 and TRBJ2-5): DAMVIQNPRYQVTQFGKPVTLSCSQTLNHNVMYWYQQKSSQAPKLLFHYYDKDFNNEADTPDNFQSRRPNTSFCFLDIRSPGLGDTAMYLCATSRIWTGQETQYFGPGTRLLVL.

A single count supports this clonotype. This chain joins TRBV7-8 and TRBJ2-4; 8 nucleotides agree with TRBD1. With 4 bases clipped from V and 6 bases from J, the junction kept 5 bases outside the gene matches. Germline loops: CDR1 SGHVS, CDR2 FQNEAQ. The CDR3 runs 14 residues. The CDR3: CASSSQTGANIQYF. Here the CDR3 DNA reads TGTGCCAGCAGCTCCCAGACAGGGGCAAACATTCAGTACTTC.

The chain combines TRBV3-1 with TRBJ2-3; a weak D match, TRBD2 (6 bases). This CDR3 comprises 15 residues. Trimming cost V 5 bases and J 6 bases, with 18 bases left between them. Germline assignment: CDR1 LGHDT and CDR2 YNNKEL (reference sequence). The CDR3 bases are TGTGCCAGCAGCTCGGGACTTTCCTCCGGGGATACGCAGTATTTT. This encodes CASSSGLSSGDTQYF.

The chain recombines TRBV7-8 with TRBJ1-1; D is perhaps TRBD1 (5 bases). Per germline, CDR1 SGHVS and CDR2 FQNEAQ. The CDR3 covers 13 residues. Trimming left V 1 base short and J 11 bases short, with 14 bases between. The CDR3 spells CASSLVGTGPAFF. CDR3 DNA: TGTGCCAGCAGCTTAGTGGGGACGGGGCCGGCTTTCTTT.

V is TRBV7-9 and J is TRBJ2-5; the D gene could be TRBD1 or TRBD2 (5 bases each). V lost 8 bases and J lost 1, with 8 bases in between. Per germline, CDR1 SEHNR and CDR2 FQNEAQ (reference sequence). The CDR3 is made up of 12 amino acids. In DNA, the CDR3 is TGTGCCAGCGAGGGGTCCCAAGAGACCCAGTACTTC. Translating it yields CASEGSQETQYF.

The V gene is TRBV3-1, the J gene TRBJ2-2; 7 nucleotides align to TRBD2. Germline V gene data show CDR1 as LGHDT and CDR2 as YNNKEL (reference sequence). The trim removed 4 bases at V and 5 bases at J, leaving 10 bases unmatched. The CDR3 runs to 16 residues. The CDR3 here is CASSPPGRAATGELFF. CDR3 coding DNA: TGTGCCAGCAGCCCACCAGGGAGGGCCGCGACCGGGGAGCTGTTTTTT. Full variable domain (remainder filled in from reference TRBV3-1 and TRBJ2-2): DTAVSQTPKYLVTQMGNDKSIKCEQNLGHDTMYWYKQDSKKFLKIMFSYNNKELIINETVPNRFSPKSPDKAHLNLHINSLELGDSAVYFCASSPPGRAATGELFFGEGSRLTVL.

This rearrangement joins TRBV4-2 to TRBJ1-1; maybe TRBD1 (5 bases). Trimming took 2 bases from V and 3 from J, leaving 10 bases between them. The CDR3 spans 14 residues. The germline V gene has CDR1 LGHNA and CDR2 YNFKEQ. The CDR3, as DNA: TGTGCCAGCAGCCAAAGGGGCTTCGACACTGAAGCTTTCTTT. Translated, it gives CASSQRGFDTEAFF.

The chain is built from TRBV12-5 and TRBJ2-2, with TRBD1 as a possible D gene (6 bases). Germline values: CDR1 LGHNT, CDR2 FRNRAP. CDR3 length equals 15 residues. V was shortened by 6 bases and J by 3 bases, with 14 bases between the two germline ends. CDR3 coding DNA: TGTGCTAGTGGGTCAGGGGCTGTGGACACCGGGGAGCTGTTTTTT. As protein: CASGSGAVDTGELFF. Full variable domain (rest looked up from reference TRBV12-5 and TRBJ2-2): DARVTQTPRHKVTEMGQEVTMRCQPILGHNTVFWYRQTMMQGLELLAYFRNRAPLDDSGMPKDRFSAEMPDATLATLKIQPSEPRDSAVYFCASGSGAVDTGELFFGEGSRLTVL.

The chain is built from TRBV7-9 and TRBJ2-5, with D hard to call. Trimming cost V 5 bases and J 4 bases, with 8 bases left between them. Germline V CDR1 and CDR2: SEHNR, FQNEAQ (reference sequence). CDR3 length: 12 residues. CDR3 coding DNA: TGTGCCAGCAGCCCCCGTCTAGAGACCCAGTACTTC. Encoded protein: CASSPRLETQYF.